The next 32 T cell receptor beta chains were all read from a single sample in a study of CD8+ T cells in alopecia areata. This sample's treatment: oral pan-JAK inhibitor, 5-10 mg twice daily. Following RNA extraction, reverse transcription yielded cDNA that acted as the sequencing template. The repertoire was sequenced with immunoSEQ multiplex PCR; TCRdb's copy has only in-frame clones and lacks some. The sample has 90,000 or so clones, 44% seen once; the top ten hold roughly 18%. The source was CD8+ T cells sorted from blood, collected at week 24, from a patient treated with tofacitinib. Receptor source: a human donor with alopecia areata.

This clone was counted a few times. The chain employs TRBV20-1 and TRBJ2-1, with TRBD2 as a possible D gene (5 bases). Trimming pared 1 base from V and 10 bases from J, leaving 8 bases between. There are 11 residues in the CDR3. Germline loops: CDR1 DFQATT, CDR2 SNEGSKA (reference sequence). The CDR3 spells CSARAEREQFF. DNA for the CDR3: TGCAGTGCTAGAGCAGAGCGGGAGCAGTTCTTC.

The rearrangement uses TRBV2 and TRBJ2-4, with D perhaps being TRBD1 or TRBD2 (5 bases each). Looked up from germline, CDR1 is SNHLY and CDR2 is FYNNEI. The CDR3 is 15 amino acids. V was shortened by 2 bases and J by 7 bases, with 15 bases between the two germline ends. The CDR3 region is CASSERGDWANIQYF. The CDR3 region has the DNA TGTGCCAGCAGTGAACGAGGGGATTGGGCGAACATTCAGTACTTC. The entire variable domain, with the rest obtained from reference TRBV2 and TRBJ2-4, is as follows: EPEVTQTPSHQVTQMGQEVILRCVPISNHLYFYWYRQILGQKVEFLVSFYNNEISEKSEIFDDQFSVERPDGSNFTLKIRSTKLEDSAMYFCASSERGDWANIQYFGAGTRLSVL.

The chain couples TRBV29-1 to TRBJ2-7; D unclear. The CDR3 totals 11 residues. Deletions cut 2 bases from V and 4 bases from J, with 6 bases between. Germline V CDR1 and CDR2: SQVTM, ANQGSEA. CDR3 region: CSVEQRYEQYF. The CDR3 bases are TGCAGCGTTGAACAGCGATACGAGCAGTACTTC.

V usage is TRBV2 and J usage is TRBJ2-7; D uncertain. The germline V gene has CDR1 SNHLY and CDR2 FYNNEI. Trimming shortened V by 6 bases and J by 7 bases, and 13 bases separated the two germline ends. CDR3 size: 12 residues. The CDR3 nucleotides are TGTGCCAGCAGCCTACGTTGGGTAGAGCAGTACTTC. Protein: CASSLRWVEQYF.

CDR3 protein: CASSLAGGSYEQYF. The CDR3 DNA sequence: TGCGCCAGCAGCTTGGCGGGAGGATCCTACGAGCAGTACTTC. V usage is TRBV5-1 and J usage is TRBJ2-7; 7 bases fit TRBD2. Germline loops: CDR1 SGHRS, CDR2 YFSETQ. The junction had 1 base not matched to a gene; V was cut back by 0 bases and J by 1 base. This CDR3 has 14 amino acids.

J is TRBJ2-7 and V is TRBV29-1; D possibly corresponds to TRBD2 (7 bases). The CDR3 sequence is 14 residues long. Per the germline V gene, CDR1 is SQVTM and CDR2 is ANQGSEA. The V end lost 6 bases, the J end lost 0 bases, and 15 bases lay between the germline ends. The CDR3 DNA is TGCAGCGTCCGAGGGGGGGGGCTCTCCTACGAGCAGTACTTC. Protein sequence: CSVRGGGLSYEQYF.

In the case of this clone: This same CDR3 is encoded by further DNA sequences in the sample. This chain connects TRBV25-1 to TRBJ2-7; D call uncertain. From germline, CDR1 is MGHDK and CDR2 SYGVNS. Trimming shortened V by 1 base and J by 5 bases, and 6 bases separated the two germline ends. The CDR3 loop spans 12 amino acids. The CDR3 sequence is CASSEWGNEQYF. The DNA for the CDR3 is TGTGCCAGCAGTGAATGGGGAAACGAGCAGTACTTC.

In its sample, this clone was seen a few times. The V call is TRBV29-1, the J call TRBJ1-2; TRBD1 aligns across 11 bases. V was pared by 6 bases and J by 4 bases, with 4 bases of the junction left unmatched. CDR3 length: 13 residues. From germline, CDR1 is SQVTM and CDR2 ANQGSEA. CDR3 amino acids: CSVRTGGVYGYTF. In DNA, the CDR3 is TGCAGCGTGAGGACAGGGGGCGTCTATGGCTACACCTTC. The full variable domain, rest sourced from reference TRBV29-1 and TRBJ1-2, is SAVISQKPSRDICQRGTSLTIQCQVDSQVTMMFWYRQQPGQSLTLIATANQGSEATYESGFVIDKFPISRPNLTFSTLTVSNMSPEDSSIYLCSVRTGGVYGYTFGSGTRLTVV.

The sample holds one count of this clone. This sequence joins TRBV5-4 and TRBJ2-7; D ambiguous. V was clipped by 0 bases and J by 5 bases, with 6 bases between them. Germline CDR1 and CDR2: SGHNT and YYREEE (reference sequence). The CDR3 contains 12 residues. The CDR3 region has the DNA TGTGCCAGCAGCTTGGGTCGTAACGAGCAGTACTTC. It is translated as CASSLGRNEQYF. Combining the CDR3 with reference TRBV5-4 and TRBJ2-7 gives the whole variable domain ETGVTQSPTHLIKTRGQQVTLRCSSQSGHNTVSWYQQALGQGPQFIFQYYREEENGRGNFPPRFSGLQFPNYSSELNVNALELDDSALYLCASSLGRNEQYFGPGTRLTVT.

By proportion, this clone is medium-sized. The J gene is TRBJ2-7, the V gene TRBV9; 8 nucleotides agree with TRBD1. Losses at the gene ends were 4 bases for V and 2 bases for J; bases not matched to a gene: 8. The CDR3 has 15 amino acids. Germline V lookup: CDR1 SGDLS, CDR2 YYNGEE. CDR3 sequence reads: CASSQFPGQAYEQYF. The DNA for the CDR3 is TGTGCCAGCAGCCAGTTCCCGGGACAGGCCTACGAGCAGTACTTC.

In its sample, this clone was seen a few times. This rearrangement joins TRBV27 to TRBJ2-1; tentatively, D is TRBD2 (6 bases). Per the germline V gene, CDR1 is MNHEY and CDR2 is SMNVEV (reference sequence). The CDR3 runs to 17 residues. Trimming stripped 5 bases from V and 1 base from J, with 18 bases between. The CDR3 region is CASSPSGETGSYNEQFF. CDR3 bases: TGTGCCAGCAGTCCGTCGGGAGAGACTGGATCCTACAATGAGCAGTTCTTC.

The table lists this clone with a count of one. The chain is built from TRBV7-6 and TRBJ2-1; D not certain. Per the germline V gene, CDR1 is SGHVS and CDR2 is FNYEAQ. The length of the CDR3 is 11 residues. V lost 5 bases and J lost 8, with 7 bases in between. This CDR3 is CASSTSYEQFF. Here the CDR3 DNA reads TGTGCCAGCAGCACCTCATATGAGCAGTTCTTC.

This clone was picked up a small number of times. The chain uses TRBV30 and TRBJ2-1; 7 bases align to TRBD2. With V trimmed by 2 bases and J by 3 bases, 4 bases remained unmatched. CDR1 and CDR2 from the germline V gene are GTSNPN and SVGIG (reference sequence). This CDR3 spans 14 amino acids. In nucleotides, the CDR3 is TGTGCCTGGAGTTTGGCGGGAGACTACAATGAGCAGTTCTTC. Protein sequence: CAWSLAGDYNEQFF.

The genes are TRBV29-1 and TRBJ1-2; maybe TRBD1 (5 bases). Looked up from germline, CDR1 is SQVTM and CDR2 is ANQGSEA. The V and J ends lost 2 bases and 6 bases respectively, with 13 bases between them. This CDR3 is built from 13 residues. DNA for the CDR3: TGCAGCGTTGAATTGGGAGGGGTTAATGGCTACACCTTC. Its protein product is CSVELGGVNGYTF.

The chain links TRBV6-1 to TRBJ1-5; D uncertain. Per the germline V gene, CDR1 is MNHNS and CDR2 is SASEGT. The CDR3 has 15 residues. Trimming cost V 7 bases and J 0 bases, with 13 bases left between them. For the CDR3, the DNA is TGTGCCAGCATTTTCTCCGGGGATAGCAATCAGCCCCAGCATTTT. Translated, it gives CASIFSGDSNQPQHF.

The chain is built from TRBV7-2 and TRBJ1-1; D possibly corresponds to TRBD1 (5 bases). Deletions cut 5 bases from V and 6 bases from J, with 19 bases between. The V gene's germline CDR1 is SGHTA and CDR2 FQGNSA. The CDR3 runs 15 residues. The CDR3 DNA is TGTGCCAGCAGCCCTGGGGGGAACCTTCGGGCTGAAGCTTTCTTT. Encoded protein: CASSPGGNLRAEAFF. The complete variable domain, with remaining parts taken from reference TRBV7-2 and TRBJ1-1, reads GAGVSQSPSNKVTEKGKDVELRCDPISGHTALYWYRQSLGQGLEFLIYFQGNSAPDKSGLPSDRFSAERTGGSVSTLTIQRTQQEDSAVYLCASSPGGNLRAEAFFGQGTRLTVV.

This clone turned up a few times. The rearrangement uses TRBV27 and TRBJ2-2; D is possibly TRBD2 (5 bases). Germline assignment: CDR1 MNHEY and CDR2 SMNVEV (reference sequence). Trimming took off 7 bases at V and 5 bases at J, with 14 bases between the two ends. The CDR3 sequence is 14 residues long. CDR3: CASTHRGLTGELFF. The CDR3 nucleotides read TGTGCCAGCACCCACCGGGGTTTGACCGGGGAGCTGTTTTTT.

The J gene is TRBJ1-1, the V gene TRBV30, with a weak D call TRBD1 (6 bases). V lost 8 bases and J lost 11, with 15 bases in between. CDR1 and CDR2 (germline): GTSNPN, SVGIG (reference sequence). The CDR3 loop spans 10 amino acids. Here the CDR3 DNA reads TGTGCCAGTTTACAGGGTGAGGCTTTCTTT. Residues: CASLQGEAFF.

The table lists this clone with a few counts. This chain links TRBV27 with TRBJ1-2; unclear D gene. The CDR3 runs to 14 residues. Germline V gene lookup returns CDR1 MNHEY and CDR2 SMNVEV (reference sequence). V was pared by 3 bases and J by 7 bases, with 15 bases between. CDR3 DNA: TGTGCCAGCAGTTTCGGCGAAGGTGTAAGTGGCTACACCTTC. Amino acids: CASSFGEGVSGYTF.

The CDR3 nucleotides read TGTGCCACCAGCGAGGGGGGCCTCTCCTACGAGCAGTACTTC. Protein: CATSEGGLSYEQYF. V and J are TRBV15 and TRBJ2-7, with D perhaps being TRBD1 or TRBD2 (6 bases each). The CDR3 has 14 residues. Germline CDR1 and CDR2: LNHNV and YYDKDF (reference sequence). The V end lost 5 bases, the J end lost 0 bases, and 11 bases lay between the germline ends.

The gene calls are TRBV9 and TRBJ1-5; 7 nucleotides match TRBD1. The CDR3 sequence is 14 residues long. V lost 0 bases and J lost 7; bases outside the gene matches: 4. Per the germline V gene, CDR1 is SGDLS and CDR2 is YYNGEE. For the CDR3, the DNA is TGTGCCAGCAGCGTAGGGACAGGAGTCCAGCCCCAGCATTTT. Its translation is CASSVGTGVQPQHF.

This CDR3 is CATSAVAFAPYEQYF. The CDR3 DNA reads TGTGCCACCAGCGCGGTGGCTTTTGCGCCCTACGAGCAGTACTTC. The chain combines TRBV15 with TRBJ2-7; D gene uncertain. Germline V CDR1 and CDR2: LNHNV, YYDKDF (reference sequence). Trimming took off 5 bases at V and 2 bases at J, with 16 bases between the two ends. CDR3 size: 15 residues.

The CDR3 DNA is TGTGCCAGCAGCTTAGCCGCGGGACGCCCGGGGTACTTC. Translation: CASSLAAGRPGYF. The V gene is TRBV7-6, the J gene TRBJ2-7, with D tentatively TRBD2 (6 bases). The ends were cut back, 0 bases at V and 12 bases at J, with 15 bases in the middle. Germline assignment: CDR1 SGHVS and CDR2 FNYEAQ. The CDR3 loop spans 13 amino acids.

The chain recombines TRBV4-1 with TRBJ2-3; D gene unclear. This CDR3 spans 15 amino acids. The V gene lost 2 bases and the J gene lost 2 bases, with 11 bases spanning the gap. The germline CDR1 and CDR2 sequences are MGHRA and YSYEKL. This CDR3 reads CASSQYAGDTDTQYF. For the CDR3, the DNA is TGCGCCAGCAGCCAATACGCTGGGGACACAGATACGCAGTATTTT.

This sequence joins TRBV29-1 and TRBJ2-1; TRBD2 matches at 9 bases. Germline values: CDR1 SQVTM, CDR2 ANQGSEA. J was trimmed by 10 bases and V by 3 bases; bases with no gene match: 19. The CDR3 runs to 17 residues. CDR3 protein: CSVEGVVLAGAGGEQFF. CDR3 coding DNA: TGCAGCGTTGAGGGGGTGGTTTTAGCGGGAGCAGGGGGAGAGCAGTTCTTC.

The chain links TRBV7-2 to TRBJ2-2; TRBD2 matches at 9 bases. V was clipped by 7 bases and J by 1 base; unmatched bases: 7. Germline V CDR1 and CDR2: SGHTA, FQGNSA. This CDR3 contains 16 residues. The DNA for the CDR3 is TGTGCCAGCATCCTGGGAGCGGGAGGGAACACCGGGGAGCTGTTTTTT. It is translated as CASILGAGGNTGELFF.

This rearrangement joins TRBV27 to TRBJ2-7, with D perhaps matching TRBD2 (5 bases). The V and J ends lost 2 bases and 2 bases respectively, with 10 bases between them. The CDR3 is 14 amino acids. Looked up from germline, CDR1 is MNHEY and CDR2 is SMNVEV (reference sequence). CDR3 sequence reads: CASSLGGATYEQYF. Here the CDR3 DNA reads TGTGCCAGCAGTTTAGGAGGAGCGACCTACGAGCAGTACTTC.

This clone has just a few counts. The chain employs TRBV10-3 and TRBJ2-5; 7 positions agree with TRBD1. Germline CDR1 ENHRY, CDR2 SYGVKD. The CDR3 has 13 residues. The V gene end was trimmed by 4 bases and the J gene end by 5 bases; junction bases not matched to a gene: 4. The CDR3 spells CAISGQGGETQYF. CDR3 nucleotides: TGTGCCATCAGTGGACAGGGCGGGGAGACCCAGTACTTC.

This chain links TRBV18 with TRBJ2-1; 8 nucleotides match TRBD1. Germline CDR1 reads KGHSH; CDR2 reads LQKENI. The CDR3 is 15 residues long. V trimming: 0 bases; J trimming: 7 bases; junction bases outside the gene matches: 5. CDR3 amino acids: CASSPPGQVANEQFF. CDR3 nucleotides: TGTGCCAGCTCACCACCGGGACAGGTTGCTAATGAGCAGTTCTTC.

V and J are TRBV9 and TRBJ2-3; 8 bases match TRBD2. J lost 2 bases, V lost 4 bases, and 12 bases had no gene match. The CDR3 length is 17 residues. In germline, CDR1 is SGDLS, CDR2 YYNGEE. The CDR3 loop is CASSLPVAGGNTDTQYF. CDR3 nucleotides: TGTGCCAGCAGCCTACCGGTGGCGGGAGGCAACACAGATACGCAGTATTTT.

V and J are TRBV4-1 and TRBJ2-7, with D unclear. Germline V CDR1 and CDR2: MGHRA, YSYEKL. Trimming removed 0 bases from V and 4 bases from J, with 7 bases in between. CDR3 length: 13 amino acids. The CDR3 loop reads CASSQEPSYEQYF. The CDR3 coding sequence is TGCGCCAGCAGCCAAGAACCTTCGTACGAGCAGTACTTC.

This chain connects TRBV7-8 to TRBJ2-3; D ambiguous. Trimming took off 1 base at V and 2 bases at J, with 7 bases between the two ends. Germline V gives CDR1 SGHVS, CDR2 FQNEAQ. The CDR3 extends over 14 amino acids. The CDR3 is CASSLVGYTDTQYF. The CDR3 DNA reads as TGTGCCAGCAGCTTAGTAGGCTACACAGATACGCAGTATTTT.